The 24 T cell receptor beta chains below come from one sample, sequenced in a study of blood T cell repertoires in COVID-19. TCRdb keeps only in-frame clones here, not all; method: immunoSEQ multiplex PCR. The sample holds under 250,000 clones; 82% are singletons and the top ten take around 5%. Sequencing used peripheral blood. The receptors here all came from a woman between 70 and 85 years old with acute or convalescent COVID-19.

The chain joins TRBV28 to TRBJ2-3; D is unclear. Germline V CDR1 and CDR2: MDHEN, SYDVKM. The CDR3 is made up of 13 amino acids. Trimming pared 1 base from V and 2 bases from J, leaving 4 bases between. The CDR3 sequence is CASSLSNTDTQYF. In DNA form, the CDR3 reads TGTGCCAGCAGTTTATCCAACACAGATACGCAGTATTTT.

This clone was seen once. This chain uses TRBV29-1 with TRBJ1-1; D is unresolved. Germline V gene sequence: CDR1 SQVTM, CDR2 ANQGSEA. V lost 5 bases and J lost 4, with 14 bases in between. The CDR3 length is 13 residues. CDR3 in DNA: TGCAGCGTTCGAAGTCCCCGGGGCACTGAAGCTTTCTTT. Protein product: CSVRSPRGTEAFF.

V and J are TRBV5-6 and TRBJ2-3, with a tentative D call TRBD2 (6 bases). The CDR3 length is 13 residues. V lost 0 bases and J lost 14, with 16 bases in between. The V gene's germline CDR1 is SGHDT and CDR2 YYEEEE. CDR3 amino acids: CASSLGYLGTPYF. The CDR3 DNA reads TGTGCCAGCAGCTTGGGTTACTTGGGGACTCCGTATTTT. Variable domain in full (rest from reference TRBV5-6 and TRBJ2-3): DAGVTQSPTHLIKTRGQQVTLRCSPKSGHDTVSWYQQALGQGPQFIFQYYEEEERQRGNFPDRFSGHQFPNYSSELNVNALLLGDSALYLCASSLGYLGTPYFGPGTRLTVL.

The chain has TRBV9 and TRBJ2-3; 8 bases are shared with TRBD2. The CDR3 loop spans 16 amino acids. The ends lost 4 bases at V and 6 bases at J; junction bases unmatched: 13. In germline, CDR1 is SGDLS, CDR2 YYNGEE. The CDR3 region is CASSPGLAPSWDTQYF. The CDR3 nucleotides read TGTGCCAGCAGCCCAGGACTAGCACCTTCGTGGGATACGCAGTATTTT. The variable domain in full, completed from reference TRBV9 and TRBJ2-3, reads DSGVTQTPKHLITATGQRVTLRCSPRSGDLSVYWYQQSLDQGLQFLIQYYNGEERAKGNILERFSAQQFPDLHSELNLSSLELGDSALYFCASSPGLAPSWDTQYFGPGTRLTVL.

This chain joins TRBV28 and TRBJ1-5; TRBD1 aligns across 8 bases. This CDR3 has 15 residues. Trimming took 2 bases from V and 4 from J; bases not matched to a gene: 4. Germline CDR1 reads MDHEN; CDR2 reads SYDVKM. DNA of the CDR3: TGTGCCAGCAGTTTAAGGACAGGGACAAATCAGCCCCAGCATTTT. Protein product: CASSLRTGTNQPQHF.

This chain uses TRBV6-6 with TRBJ2-2; 8 nucleotides agree with TRBD2. The CDR3 spans 15 residues. Germline CDR1 MNHNY, CDR2 SVGAGI (reference sequence). V gave up 8 bases and J gave up 2 bases; unmatched junction bases: 7. Here the CDR3 DNA reads TGTGCCAGCCGGGGCGGGGGGCGCAACACCGGGGAGCTGTTTTTT. Encoded protein: CASRGGGRNTGELFF.

This clone appeared a single time. V is TRBV23-1 and J is TRBJ1-4; unclear D gene. TRBV23-1 is known as an ORF, though its function is uncertain. V was cut by 0 bases and J by 8 bases, with 13 bases left in between. CDR3 length equals 15 residues. In DNA, the CDR3 is TGCGCCAGCAGTCAATCAGGCGGTGCTGGGGAAAAACTGTTTTTT. Translation gives CASSQSGGAGEKLFF.

This chain links TRBV28 with TRBJ2-2; 8 bases are shared with TRBD2. The germline gives CDR1 MDHEN, CDR2 SYDVKM. J gave up 7 bases and V 6 bases, and 10 bases lay outside the gene matches. CDR3 length equals 15 residues. CDR3 region: CASSSGGRNSGELFF. The CDR3 bases are TGTGCCAGCAGCTCGGGAGGGCGGAATAGCGGGGAGCTGTTTTTT.

The gene calls are TRBV11-3 and TRBJ2-2, with TRBD1 identical over 8 bases. Germline CDR1 is SGHNT and CDR2 is YENEEA. V gave up 2 bases and J gave up 3 bases; unmatched junction bases: 2. This CDR3 is built from 15 residues. The CDR3 DNA sequence: TGTGCCAGCAGCTTATCACAGGGGGACACCGGGGAGCTGTTTTTT. Translation: CASSLSQGDTGELFF.

The chain has TRBV7-9 and TRBJ2-1; 7 nucleotides line up with TRBD2. The CDR3 is made up of 15 amino acids. Germline loops: CDR1 SEHNR, CDR2 FQNEAQ (reference sequence). Trimming took 1 base from V and 7 from J; bases not matched to a gene: 7. As DNA, the CDR3 is TGTGCCAGCAGCTTAGTGGGTCCCGGGGGGAATGAGCAGTTCTTC. Translating gives CASSLVGPGGNEQFF.

The chain couples TRBV4-2 to TRBJ2-7; the match to TRBD2 covers 7 bases. V was clipped by 0 bases and J by 3 bases; unmatched bases: 11. The length of the CDR3 is 17 residues. Germline-derived CDR1 and CDR2 are LGHNA and YNFKEQ. This chain's CDR3 is CASSQDTGGGDFYEQYF. DNA of the CDR3: TGTGCCAGCAGCCAAGATACCGGCGGGGGAGATTTCTACGAGCAGTACTTC.

The V and J genes are TRBV2 and TRBJ2-7; 7 nucleotides line up with TRBD1. CDR1 is SNHLY, CDR2 FYNNEI, per germline. The CDR3 length is 15 residues. The V gene end was trimmed by 6 bases and the J gene end by 3 bases; junction bases not matched to a gene: 11. The CDR3 is CASSAYRGQNYEQYF. The CDR3 coding sequence is TGTGCCAGCAGCGCTTATCGGGGACAGAACTACGAGCAGTACTTC.

The chain joins TRBV7-9 to TRBJ2-3; 10 positions agree with TRBD2. J lost 6 bases, V lost 4 bases, and 13 bases had no gene match. Germline V gene data show CDR1 as SEHNR and CDR2 as FQNEAQ (reference sequence). This CDR3 is 17 amino acids long. The CDR3 bases are TGTGCCAGCAGCTACCGAGGGGCGGGACTAGCGCCGGATACGCAGTATTTT. Protein: CASSYRGAGLAPDTQYF.

The genes are TRBV15 and TRBJ1-6; 7 nucleotides line up with TRBD1. The CDR3 covers 14 residues. The germline V gene encodes CDR1 LNHNV and CDR2 YYDKDF (reference sequence). The V segment lost 1 base and the J segment 10 bases; nucleotides outside the gene matches: 4. CDR3 region: CATSRGQGGSPLHF. The CDR3 DNA is TGTGCCACCAGCAGAGGACAGGGAGGCTCACCCCTCCACTTT. Full variable domain (outside the CDR3, taken from reference TRBV15 and TRBJ1-6): DAMVIQNPRYQVTQFGKPVTLSCSQTLNHNVMYWYQQKSSQAPKLLFHYYDKDFNNEADTPDNFQSRRPNTSFCFLDIRSPGLGDTAMYLCATSRGQGGSPLHFGNGTRLTVT.

The chain carries TRBV4-1 and TRBJ1-3; the match to TRBD1 covers 7 bases. This CDR3 has 17 amino acids. Per the germline V gene, CDR1 is MGHRA and CDR2 is YSYEKL. Trimming cost V 4 bases and J 0 bases; bases outside gene matches: 9. The CDR3 loop reads CASSLIQGGGSGNTIYF. The DNA for the CDR3 is TGCGCCAGCAGCCTCATACAAGGGGGCGGCTCTGGAAACACCATATATTTT.

The chain is built from TRBV18 and TRBJ2-2; TRBD1 aligns across 11 bases. Germline CDR1 is KGHSH and CDR2 is LQKENI. J gave up 6 bases and V 5 bases, and 5 bases lay outside the gene matches. The CDR3 totals 15 residues. The CDR3 protein is CASSFGQGASGELFF. CDR3 in DNA: TGTGCCAGCTCATTCGGACAGGGGGCATCCGGGGAGCTGTTTTTT.

V and J are TRBV5-1 and TRBJ1-6; 9 nucleotides match TRBD1. The V and J ends lost 3 bases and 6 bases, in that order; junction bases with no gene match: 7. Germline values: CDR1 SGHRS, CDR2 YFSETQ. The CDR3 is 16 residues long. The CDR3 here is CASSSGQGTPNSPLHF. The CDR3 DNA sequence: TGCGCCAGCAGCTCCGGACAGGGGACACCTAATTCACCCCTCCACTTT.

The chain combines TRBV6-5 with TRBJ1-1, with D perhaps TRBD1 (6 bases). The CDR3 extends over 16 amino acids. Germline assignment: CDR1 MNHEY and CDR2 SVGAGI. Trimming removed 4 bases from V and 1 base from J, with 16 bases in between. The CDR3 region is CASSFGWGGGNTEAFF. CDR3 DNA sequence: TGTGCCAGCAGTTTCGGTTGGGGGGGCGGGAACACTGAAGCTTTCTTT.

This clone has more than one count but fewer than ten. The chain joins TRBV28 to TRBJ1-2; weak D call: TRBD1 (5 bases). V lost 4 bases and J lost 2, with 17 bases in between. This CDR3 spans 16 amino acids. From germline, CDR1 is MDHEN and CDR2 SYDVKM. CDR3 sequence: CASSSGPGGKNYGYTF. CDR3 coding DNA: TGTGCCAGCAGTTCCGGTCCCGGGGGGAAAAACTATGGCTACACCTTC.

V usage is TRBV5-5 and J usage is TRBJ2-1; no clear D gene. The germline V gene encodes CDR1 SGHKS and CDR2 YYEKEE (reference sequence). V was shortened by 0 bases and J by 1 base, with 8 bases between the two germline ends. CDR3 length: 15 amino acids. The CDR3 nucleotides read TGTGCCAGCAGCTTGGACGGAGTATCCTACAATGAGCAGTTCTTC. It is translated as CASSLDGVSYNEQFF.

This chain joins TRBV19 and TRBJ1-6, with D possibly being TRBD1 (5 bases). Germline CDR1 and CDR2: LNHDA and SQIVND (reference sequence). This CDR3 comprises 15 residues. Trimming removed 3 bases from V and 7 bases from J, with 13 bases in between. CDR3 bases: TGTGCCAGTAGTATTAAGGGACTGCAGAATTCACCCCTCCACTTT. This gives the protein CASSIKGLQNSPLHF. The full variable domain, rest sourced from reference TRBV19 and TRBJ1-6, is DGGITQSPKYLFRKEGQNVTLSCEQNLNHDAMYWYRQDPGQGLRLIYYSQIVNDFQKGDIAEGYSVSREKKESFPLTVTSAQKNPTAFYLCASSIKGLQNSPLHFGNGTRLTVT.

This chain uses TRBV19 with TRBJ1-2, with TRBD1 matching 7 bases. V shed 3 bases, J shed 6 bases, and the junction held 7 bases outside the gene matches. CDR1 LNHDA and CDR2 SQIVND come from the germline V gene (reference sequence). The CDR3 is 14 residues long. The CDR3 nucleotides are TGTGCCAGTAGTATCGGACAGGCTAGGAATGGCTACACCTTC. Amino acids: CASSIGQARNGYTF.

The V call is TRBV4-1, the J call TRBJ1-2; 8 nucleotides match TRBD1. The CDR3 contains 17 residues. V shed 0 bases and J 4 bases; nucleotides not matched to a gene: 10. Looked up from germline, CDR1 is MGHRA and CDR2 is YSYEKL. CDR3 in amino acids: CASSQDRRGRVPYGYTF. In DNA form, the CDR3 reads TGCGCCAGCAGCCAAGATCGCAGGGGGCGAGTTCCCTATGGCTACACCTTC.

J is TRBJ1-1 and V is TRBV7-9; D perhaps matches TRBD1 (5 bases). Trimming took off 5 bases at V and 0 bases at J, with 10 bases between the two ends. The CDR3 runs to 14 residues. Germline CDR1 is SEHNR and CDR2 is FQNEAQ (reference sequence). CDR3 coding DNA: TGTGCCAGCAGCGACAGCAACATGAACACTGAAGCTTTCTTT. Its protein product is CASSDSNMNTEAFF.